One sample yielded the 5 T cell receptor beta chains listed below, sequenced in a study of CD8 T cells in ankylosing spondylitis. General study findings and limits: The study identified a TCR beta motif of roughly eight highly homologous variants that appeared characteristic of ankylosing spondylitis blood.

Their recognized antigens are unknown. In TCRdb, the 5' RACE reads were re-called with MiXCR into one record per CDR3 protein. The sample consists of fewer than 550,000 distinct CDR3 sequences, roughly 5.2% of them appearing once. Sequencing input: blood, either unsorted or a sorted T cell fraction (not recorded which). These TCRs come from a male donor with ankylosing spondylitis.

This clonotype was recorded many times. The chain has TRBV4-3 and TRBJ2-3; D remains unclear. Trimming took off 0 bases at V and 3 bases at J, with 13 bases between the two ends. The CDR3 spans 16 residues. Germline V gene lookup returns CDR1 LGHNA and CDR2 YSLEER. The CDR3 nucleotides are TGCGCCAGCAGCCAAGAACCTTTTCTAGGGACAGATACGCAGTATTTT. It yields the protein CASSQEPFLGTDTQYF.

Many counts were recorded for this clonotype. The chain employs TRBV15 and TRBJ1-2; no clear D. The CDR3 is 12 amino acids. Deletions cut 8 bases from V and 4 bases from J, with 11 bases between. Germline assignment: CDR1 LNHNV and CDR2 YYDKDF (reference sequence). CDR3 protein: CATSQAVYGYTF. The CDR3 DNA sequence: TGTGCCACCTCCCAAGCCGTCTATGGCTACACCTTC.

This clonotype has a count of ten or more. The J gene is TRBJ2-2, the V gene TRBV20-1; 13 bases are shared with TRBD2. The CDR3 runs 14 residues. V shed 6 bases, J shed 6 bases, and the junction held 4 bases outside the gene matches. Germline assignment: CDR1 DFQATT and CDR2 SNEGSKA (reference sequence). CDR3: CSARLAGGSGELFF. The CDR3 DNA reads TGCAGTGCCAGACTAGCGGGAGGTTCCGGGGAGCTGTTTTTT.

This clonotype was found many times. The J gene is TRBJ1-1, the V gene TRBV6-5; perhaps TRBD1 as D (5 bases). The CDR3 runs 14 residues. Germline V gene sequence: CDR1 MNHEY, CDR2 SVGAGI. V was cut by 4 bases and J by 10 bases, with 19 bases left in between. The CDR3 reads CASSLRGGSRAAFF. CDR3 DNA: TGTGCCAGCAGTTTAAGGGGAGGTTCTCGAGCAGCTTTCTTT.

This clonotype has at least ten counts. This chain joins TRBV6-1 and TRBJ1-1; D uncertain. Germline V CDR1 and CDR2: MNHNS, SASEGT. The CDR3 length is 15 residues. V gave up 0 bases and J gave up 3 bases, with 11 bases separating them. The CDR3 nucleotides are TGTGCCAGCAGTGAAGCGACCCTCCCGGACACTGAAGCTTTCTTT. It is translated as CASSEATLPDTEAFF.